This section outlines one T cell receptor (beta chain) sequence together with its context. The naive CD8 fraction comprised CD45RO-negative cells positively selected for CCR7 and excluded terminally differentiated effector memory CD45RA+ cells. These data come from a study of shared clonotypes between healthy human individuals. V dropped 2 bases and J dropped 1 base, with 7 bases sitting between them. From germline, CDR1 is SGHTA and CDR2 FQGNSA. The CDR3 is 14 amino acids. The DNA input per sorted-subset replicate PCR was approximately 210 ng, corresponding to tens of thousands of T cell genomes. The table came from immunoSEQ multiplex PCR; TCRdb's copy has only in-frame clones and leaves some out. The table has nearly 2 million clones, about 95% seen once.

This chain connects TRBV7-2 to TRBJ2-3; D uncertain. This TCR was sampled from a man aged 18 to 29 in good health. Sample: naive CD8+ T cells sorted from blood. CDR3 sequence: CASSLIGGTDTQYF. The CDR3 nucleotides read TGTGCCAGCAGCTTAATTGGCGGCACAGATACGCAGTATTTT.